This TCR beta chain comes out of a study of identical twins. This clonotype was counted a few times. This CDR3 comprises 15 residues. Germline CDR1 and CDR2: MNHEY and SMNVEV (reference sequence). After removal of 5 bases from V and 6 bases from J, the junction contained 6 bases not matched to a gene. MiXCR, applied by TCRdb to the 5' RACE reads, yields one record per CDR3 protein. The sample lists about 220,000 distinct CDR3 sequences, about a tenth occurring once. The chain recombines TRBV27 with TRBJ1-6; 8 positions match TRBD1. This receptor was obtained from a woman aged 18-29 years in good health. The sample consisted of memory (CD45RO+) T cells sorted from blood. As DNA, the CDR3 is TGTGCCAGCAGTCCTACACAGGGGGGTAATTCACCCCTCCACTTT. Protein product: CASSPTQGGNSPLHF.